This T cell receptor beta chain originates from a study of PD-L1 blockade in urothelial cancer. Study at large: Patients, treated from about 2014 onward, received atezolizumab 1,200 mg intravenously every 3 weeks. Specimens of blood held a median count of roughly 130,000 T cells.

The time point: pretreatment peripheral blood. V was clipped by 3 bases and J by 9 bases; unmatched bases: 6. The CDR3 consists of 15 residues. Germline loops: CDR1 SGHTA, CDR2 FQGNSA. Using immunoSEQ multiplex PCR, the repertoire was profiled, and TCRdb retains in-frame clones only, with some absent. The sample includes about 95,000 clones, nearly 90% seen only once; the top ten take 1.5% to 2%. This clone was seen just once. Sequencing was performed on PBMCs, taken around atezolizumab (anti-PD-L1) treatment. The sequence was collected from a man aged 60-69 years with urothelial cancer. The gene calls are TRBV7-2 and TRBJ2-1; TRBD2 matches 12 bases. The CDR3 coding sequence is TGTGCCAGCAGCTTGCTAGCGGGGGGGCCCGGTGAGCAGTTCTTC. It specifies CASSLLAGGPGEQFF.